This T cell receptor beta chain was sequenced during a study of T cells in tuberculosis. About the research overall: T cells were selected with CD1B tetramers loaded with glucose monomycolate.

V lost 0 bases to trimming and J lost 2 bases; unmatched junction nucleotides: 7. From germline, CDR1 is SGDLS and CDR2 YYNGEE. This CDR3 contains 19 residues. Data came from immunoSEQ multiplex PCR; TCRdb stores just in-frame clones and leaves some out. The data hold about 33,000 clones, with about 95% observed a single time. The sequence was obtained from a donor between 10 and 35 years old with latent tuberculosis or without tuberculosis infection. The rearrangement links TRBV9 to TRBJ2-1, with 14 bases fitting TRBD2. The sequencing input was PBMCs. The DNA for the CDR3 is TGTGCCAGCAGCGTAGCTTCGACTAGCGGGAGGGCCACCTACAATGAGCAGTTCTTC. It translates to CASSVASTSGRATYNEQFF.